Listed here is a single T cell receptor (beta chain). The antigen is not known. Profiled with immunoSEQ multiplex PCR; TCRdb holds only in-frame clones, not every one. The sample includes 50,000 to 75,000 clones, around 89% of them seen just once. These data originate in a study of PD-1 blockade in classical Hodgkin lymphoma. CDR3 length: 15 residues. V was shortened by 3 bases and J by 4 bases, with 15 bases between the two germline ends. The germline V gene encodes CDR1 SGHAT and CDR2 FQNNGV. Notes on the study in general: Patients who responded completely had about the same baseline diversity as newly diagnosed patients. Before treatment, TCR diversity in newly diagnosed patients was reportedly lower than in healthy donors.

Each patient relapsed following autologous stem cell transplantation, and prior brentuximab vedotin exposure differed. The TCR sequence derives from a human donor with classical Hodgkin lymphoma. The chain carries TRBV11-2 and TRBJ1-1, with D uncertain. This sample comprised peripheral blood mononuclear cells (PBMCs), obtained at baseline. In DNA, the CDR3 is TGTGCCAGCAGCTTTTCCCGGACTGCAGGCACTGAAGCTTTCTTT. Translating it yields CASSFSRTAGTEAFF.